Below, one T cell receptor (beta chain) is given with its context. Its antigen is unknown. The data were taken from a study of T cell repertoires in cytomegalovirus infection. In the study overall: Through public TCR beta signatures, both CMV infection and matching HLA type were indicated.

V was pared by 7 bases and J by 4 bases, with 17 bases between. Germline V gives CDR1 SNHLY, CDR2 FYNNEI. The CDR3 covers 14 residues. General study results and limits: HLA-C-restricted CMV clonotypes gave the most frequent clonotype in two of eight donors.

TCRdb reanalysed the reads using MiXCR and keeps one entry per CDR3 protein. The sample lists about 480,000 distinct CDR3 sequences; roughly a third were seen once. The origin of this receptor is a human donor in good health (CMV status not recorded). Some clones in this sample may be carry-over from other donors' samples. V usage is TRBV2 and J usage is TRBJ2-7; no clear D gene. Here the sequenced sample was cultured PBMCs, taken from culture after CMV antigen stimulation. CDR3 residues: CASKVAIPRYEQYF. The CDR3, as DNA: TGTGCCAGCAAGGTCGCGATCCCCCGTTACGAGCAGTACTTC.